Following are 32 T cell receptor beta chains from one sample sequenced in a study of T-cell memory formation after mild COVID-19. From the 5' RACE reads, TCRdb called clonotypes with MiXCR, one entry per CDR3 protein. The sample holds around 400,000 distinct CDR3 sequences, 24% seen once. Specimen: PBMCs or a T cell subset sorted from them (not recorded which). The receptors were sampled from an adult woman who had mild COVID-19 (a few samples of this study predate the infection). Cell type and time point are not known.

This clonotype was seen a single time. The chain carries TRBV11-1 and TRBJ2-2; 8 nucleotides agree with TRBD1. Trimming cost V 3 bases and J 2 bases; bases outside gene matches: 8. Germline V gene sequence: CDR1 SGHAT, CDR2 FQDESV (reference sequence). This CDR3 has 17 residues. Here the CDR3 reads CASSFIWTGSNTGELFF. DNA of the CDR3: TGTGCCAGCAGCTTTATTTGGACAGGGAGCAACACCGGGGAGCTGTTTTTT. Combining the CDR3 with reference TRBV11-1 and TRBJ2-2 gives the whole variable domain EAEVAQSPRYKITEKSQAVAFWCDPISGHATLYWYRQILGQGPELLVQFQDESVVDDSQLPKDRFSAERLKGVDSTLKIQPAELGDSAMYLCASSFIWTGSNTGELFFGEGSRLTVL.

This clonotype occurred a few times. The chain has TRBV5-6 and TRBJ2-1; 8 bases are a match to TRBD1. This CDR3 region has 15 residues. The junction had 9 bases not matched to a gene; V was cut back by 4 bases and J by 6 bases. CDR1 is SGHDT, CDR2 YYEEEE, per germline. CDR3 protein: CASSLWTGWGNEQFF. The CDR3 region has the DNA TGTGCCAGCAGCCTCTGGACAGGGTGGGGCAATGAGCAGTTCTTC.

At least ten counts were recorded for this clonotype. The chain employs TRBV20-1 and TRBJ2-7, with 7 bases matching TRBD1. Trimming took 5 bases from V and 3 from J; bases not matched to a gene: 4. The CDR3 sequence is 12 residues long. CDR1 and CDR2 from the germline V gene are DFQATT and SNEGSKA (reference sequence). The CDR3 is CSASGGNYEQYF. DNA for the CDR3: TGCAGTGCTTCAGGGGGTAACTACGAGCAGTACTTC.

This clonotype was counted a few times. The rearrangement uses TRBV27 and TRBJ1-2; D gene uncertain. This CDR3 region has 15 residues. Germline values: CDR1 MNHEY, CDR2 SMNVEV (reference sequence). Deletions cut 5 bases from V and 4 bases from J, with 17 bases between. CDR3 residues: CASSRTGGRSYGYTF. CDR3 DNA sequence: TGTGCCAGCAGTCGAACGGGAGGTCGTAGCTATGGCTACACCTTC.

There are a few counts of this clonotype. The gene calls are TRBV10-3 and TRBJ1-2; D uncertain. Trimming took 6 bases from V and 0 from J, leaving 14 bases between them. Per the germline V gene, CDR1 is ENHRY and CDR2 is SYGVKD. This CDR3 has 15 residues. The CDR3 DNA reads TGTGCCATCAGGTCACCCGCAGATACTAACTATGGCTACACCTTC. Amino acid sequence: CAIRSPADTNYGYTF.

This clonotype was seen a handful of times. The chain employs TRBV15 and TRBJ2-1, with D maybe TRBD2 (5 bases). V gave up 0 bases and J gave up 0 bases, with 21 bases separating them. This CDR3 has 20 amino acids. Per germline, CDR1 LNHNV and CDR2 YYDKDF (reference sequence). The DNA for the CDR3 is TGTGCCACCAGCAGAGATCTAGGGAGTTTAGCGTCGAGCTCCTACAATGAGCAGTTCTTC. Its translation: CATSRDLGSLASSSYNEQFF.

This clonotype was recorded a few times. This chain joins TRBV6-5 and TRBJ1-5, with 10 nucleotides matching TRBD1. This CDR3 region has 15 residues. Germline V gene data show CDR1 as MNHEY and CDR2 as SVGAGI. Losses at the gene ends were 6 bases for V and 2 bases for J; bases not matched to a gene: 4. For the CDR3, the DNA is TGTGCCAGCAGGGGGGACAGGGGAGGCAATCAGCCCCAGCATTTT. Translating it yields CASRGDRGGNQPQHF.

The chain carries TRBV7-9 and TRBJ2-6; D remains ambiguous. V gave up 0 bases and J gave up 2 bases, with 5 bases separating them. Germline V CDR1 and CDR2: SEHNR, FQNEAQ (reference sequence). This CDR3 is 15 amino acids long. The CDR3 protein is CASSLAIPGANVLTF. As DNA, the CDR3 is TGTGCCAGCAGCTTAGCTATCCCTGGGGCCAACGTCCTGACTTTC.

This clonotype was counted a few times. The chain links TRBV5-1 to TRBJ2-2; D remains unclear. Germline V gene data show CDR1 as SGHRS and CDR2 as YFSETQ. Trimming cost V 0 bases and J 2 bases, with 14 bases left between them. This CDR3 contains 17 residues. CDR3 coding DNA: TGCGCCAGCAGCTTGGATGCCCGTACACTTAACACCGGGGAGCTGTTTTTT. Amino acids: CASSLDARTLNTGELFF.

The CDR3 coding sequence is TGCAGTGCTAGAGGCACGGGACAGGGGTTATCGGTCGTTCAGCCCCAGCATTTT. It is translated as CSARGTGQGLSVVQPQHF. This chain links TRBV20-1 with TRBJ1-5; 10 nucleotides line up with TRBD1. The length of the CDR3 is 18 residues. CDR1 and CDR2 from the germline V gene are DFQATT and SNEGSKA (reference sequence). The trim removed 1 base at V and 6 bases at J, leaving 15 bases unmatched.

The chain recombines TRBV6-6 with TRBJ1-1, with TRBD1 matching over 9 bases. CDR1 is MNHNY, CDR2 SVGAGI, per germline (reference sequence). The CDR3 sequence is 19 residues long. V lost 4 bases and J lost 4; bases outside the gene matches: 19. This chain's CDR3 is CASSSTQELAGTGPTEAFF. The CDR3 DNA reads TGTGCCAGCAGTTCCACTCAGGAGCTGGCCGGGACAGGGCCCACTGAAGCTTTCTTT.

This chain links TRBV24-1 with TRBJ2-2, with D unclear. CDR3 length: 14 amino acids. Germline lookup yields CDR1 KGHDR and CDR2 SFDVKD. The V end was cut by 5 bases, the J end by 4 bases, with 10 bases between. The CDR3 nucleotides read TGTGCCACCAGTGCAGTTGGATCCACCGGGGAGCTGTTTTTT. Its translation: CATSAVGSTGELFF.

This clonotype occurred a few times. The chain joins TRBV20-1 to TRBJ2-1, with 11 bases identical to TRBD2. The CDR3 extends over 14 amino acids. CDR1 is DFQATT and CDR2 is SNEGSKA in the germline V gene (reference sequence). With 5 bases clipped from V and 9 bases from J, the junction kept 9 bases outside the gene matches. In nucleotides, the CDR3 is TGCAGTGCTCCCCGACTAGCGGGAAAGGGTGAGCAGTTCTTC. Translating it yields CSAPRLAGKGEQFF.

This chain uses TRBV15 with TRBJ1-2, with D tentatively TRBD1 (5 bases). Germline values: CDR1 LNHNV, CDR2 YYDKDF (reference sequence). V lost 2 bases and J lost 4, with 8 bases in between. This CDR3 is 13 amino acids long. The CDR3 bases are TGTGCCACCAGCAGAACAACAGGCTATGGCTACACCTTC. It is translated as CATSRTTGYGYTF.

This clonotype has only a few counts. This chain connects TRBV5-1 to TRBJ2-5, with TRBD1 as a possible D gene (6 bases). The germline V and J ends were trimmed by 3 bases and 5 bases, with 17 bases remaining between them. Per germline, CDR1 SGHRS and CDR2 YFSETQ. The CDR3 loop spans 15 amino acids. CDR3 sequence reads: CASSSLRDTWETQYF. The CDR3 nucleotides read TGCGCCAGCAGCTCTCTCCGGGACACCTGGGAGACCCAGTACTTC.

This clonotype was detected only a few times. The V call is TRBV12-3 or TRBV12-4, the J call TRBJ2-6, with D possibly TRBD2 on 6 matching bases. With 6 bases removed from V and 0 bases from J, the gap between germline ends came to 18 bases. CDR3 size: 18 residues. The CDR3 protein is CASSQRGTPLSGANVLTF. CDR3 coding DNA: TGTGCCAGCAGCCAAAGAGGGACTCCTCTCTCTGGGGCCAACGTCCTGACTTTC.

The chain carries TRBV5-1 and TRBJ2-3; D ambiguous. V lost 1 base and J 4 bases, leaving 4 bases between the germline ends. There are 12 residues in the CDR3. CDR1 SGHRS and CDR2 YFSETQ come from the germline V gene. This CDR3 reads CASSLNADTQYF. The DNA of the CDR3 is TGCGCCAGCAGCTTGAACGCAGATACGCAGTATTTT.

This clonotype has more than one count but fewer than ten. V gene TRBV7-6 combines with J gene TRBJ2-2; maybe TRBD1 (5 bases). The germline V gene encodes CDR1 SGHVS and CDR2 FNYEAQ. The CDR3 loop spans 17 amino acids. V was pared by 0 bases and J by 5 bases, with 16 bases between. The CDR3 sequence: CASSLAIAQQGTGELFF. CDR3 coding DNA: TGTGCCAGCAGCTTAGCGATAGCCCAGCAGGGTACCGGGGAGCTGTTTTTT.

This clonotype has just a few counts. This chain links TRBV7-2 with TRBJ2-1; 14 bases align to TRBD2. From germline, CDR1 is SGHTA and CDR2 FQGNSA. V shed 10 bases, J shed 2 bases, and the junction held 7 bases outside the gene matches. This CDR3 region has 16 residues. The CDR3 DNA follows: TGTGCCACTGGGACTAGCGGGAGCATCGCCTACAATGAGCAGTTCTTC. It is translated as CATGTSGSIAYNEQFF.

This chain joins TRBV2 and TRBJ2-7; weak D call: TRBD2 (6 bases). Germline CDR1 reads SNHLY; CDR2 reads FYNNEI. Trimming cost V 6 bases and J 0 bases, with 12 bases left between them. This CDR3 is 14 amino acids long. The CDR3: CASRDLANSYEQYF. CDR3 bases: TGTGCCAGCAGGGATCTAGCGAACTCCTACGAGCAGTACTTC.

This clonotype appeared a few times. This chain joins TRBV12-3 or TRBV12-4 and TRBJ2-1, with 8 bases identical to TRBD2. The CDR3 is 15 residues long. V shed 0 bases, J shed 5 bases, and the junction held 3 bases outside the gene matches. This CDR3 reads CASSLASGRNNEQFF. In DNA, the CDR3 is TGTGCCAGCAGTTTAGCCAGCGGGAGAAACAATGAGCAGTTCTTC.

This clonotype was counted many times. Its ends do not fully match the called genes, so a read error is possible. This rearrangement joins TRBV5-1 to TRBJ1-5, with a possible D match to TRBD1 (5 bases). The CDR3 is made up of 13 amino acids. The V gene's germline CDR1 is SGHRS and CDR2 YFSETQ. CDR3 DNA: TGTGCCAGCAGCTTTTCAGGGAATCAGCCCCAGCATTTT. Protein sequence: CASSFSGNQPQHF.

This chain links TRBV27 with TRBJ2-7; TRBD2 matches 7 bases. This CDR3 has 16 amino acids. After removal of 5 bases from V and 3 bases from J, the junction contained 13 bases not matched to a gene. Germline-derived CDR1 and CDR2 are MNHEY and SMNVEV (reference sequence). The CDR3 reads CASSQMGRGNLYEQYF. The CDR3 DNA is TGTGCCAGCAGTCAGATGGGGAGGGGAAACCTCTACGAGCAGTACTTC.

This clonotype was counted only a few times. This rearrangement joins TRBV7-9 to TRBJ2-5; D is ambiguous. CDR3 length: 13 residues. Looked up from germline, CDR1 is SEHNR and CDR2 is FQNEAQ (reference sequence). V lost 1 base to trimming and J lost 7 bases, with 10 bases between them. CDR3 protein: CASSLEGQRTQYF. CDR3 DNA sequence: TGTGCCAGCAGCTTAGAGGGTCAGAGGACCCAGTACTTC.

The V call is TRBV20-1, the J call TRBJ1-1, with D hard to call. The CDR3 runs to 16 residues. Per germline, CDR1 DFQATT and CDR2 SNEGSKA (reference sequence). V gave up 0 bases and J gave up 0 bases, with 14 bases separating them. CDR3 DNA sequence: TGCAGTGCTAGAGATTCGTTTCTAGGCCTGAACACTGAAGCTTTCTTT. It specifies CSARDSFLGLNTEAFF.

Only a few counts were recorded for this clonotype. The J gene is TRBJ2-3, the V gene TRBV5-1; 8 nucleotides match TRBD1. Germline trimming cut 2 bases from V and 4 bases from J; bases unmatched to any gene: 9. Germline CDR1 reads SGHRS; CDR2 reads YFSETQ. This CDR3 has 16 residues. DNA for the CDR3: TGCGCCAGCAGCTTCGGGCTCGGACAGGGCCCAGATACGCAGTATTTT. Its translation: CASSFGLGQGPDTQYF.

This clonotype has a handful of counts. The V and J genes are TRBV6-6 and TRBJ2-7; 11 bases line up with TRBD2. Germline loops: CDR1 MNHNY, CDR2 SVGAGI (reference sequence). There are 15 residues in the CDR3. V shed 7 bases and J 2 bases; nucleotides not matched to a gene: 7. The DNA of the CDR3 is TGTGCCAGCACCCAGACTAGCGGGACCACCTACGAGCAGTACTTC. Encoded protein: CASTQTSGTTYEQYF.

The V and J genes are TRBV25-1 and TRBJ2-5; D perhaps matches TRBD2 (6 bases). The CDR3 is made up of 18 amino acids. Per the germline V gene, CDR1 is MGHDK and CDR2 is SYGVNS. V gave up 4 bases and J gave up 5 bases, with 26 bases separating them. For the CDR3, the DNA is TGTGCCAGCAGTGGCACTTCGGAGGGCTGGGAAGAGGGGGAGACCCAGTACTTC. It encodes CASSGTSEGWEEGETQYF.

This clonotype appeared a few times. V is TRBV5-1 and J is TRBJ1-6; TRBD1 is a possible D gene (6 bases). The CDR3 is 18 amino acids. V dropped 0 bases and J dropped 7 bases, with 20 bases sitting between them. The germline V gene has CDR1 SGHRS and CDR2 YFSETQ. In DNA form, the CDR3 reads TGCGCCAGCAGCTTGGAGGGGCAGGGGCTGCTAAAAAATTCACCCCTCCACTTT. Its translation: CASSLEGQGLLKNSPLHF.

This CDR3 reads CASSLAAGMGDTEAFF. The CDR3 DNA reads as TGCGCCAGCAGCTTGGCGGCGGGTATGGGAGACACTGAAGCTTTCTTT. V and J are TRBV5-1 and TRBJ1-1; D not resolved. Trimming removed 0 bases from V and 3 bases from J, with 15 bases in between. Germline CDR1 and CDR2: SGHRS and YFSETQ. This CDR3 contains 16 residues.

This clonotype came up a few times. The rearrangement uses TRBV5-1 and TRBJ2-1, with a tentative D call TRBD2 (5 bases). Germline-derived CDR1 and CDR2 are SGHRS and YFSETQ. This CDR3 has 13 residues. V lost 1 base and J lost 10, with 12 bases in between. The CDR3 reads CASSLPGSGEQFF. The CDR3 DNA reads TGCGCCAGCAGCTTGCCGGGGAGTGGGGAGCAGTTCTTC.

This clonotype turned up a few times. V and J are TRBV7-6 and TRBJ1-4; D is perhaps TRBD1 (6 bases). This CDR3 is built from 15 residues. Germline V gives CDR1 SGHVS, CDR2 FNYEAQ. Deletions cut 0 bases from V and 6 bases from J, with 11 bases between. CDR3 DNA: TGTGCCAGCAGCTTAGCGCAGGGGACCCATGAAAAACTGTTTTTT. This gives the protein CASSLAQGTHEKLFF.